These 15 T cell receptor beta chains came from one sample sequenced in a study of identical twins (dated by TCRdb to about 2016). Library preparation used 5' RACE. The instrument given in TCRdb is Illumina HiSeq 2000. The public reads were run again by TCRdb, first through fastp at Q25 and then through MiXCR, and only productive beta chains were kept. All rows with the same CDR3 protein become a single entry with the most common DNA and genes. Present in this sample are about 720,000 distinct CDR3 sequences, 18% of which were seen just once. The ten largest clones represent about an eighth of the sample. The sample also formed part of further work on T cells expressing NK-cell markers.

Sequences were obtained from PBMCs. The receptors derive from a woman aged 18-30 years in good health.

The V and J genes are TRBV7-6 and TRBJ2-2, with no clear D. CDR1 SGHVS and CDR2 FNYEAQ come from the germline V gene. The CDR3 runs to 17 residues. V dropped 2 bases and J dropped 0 bases, with 13 bases sitting between them. The CDR3 spells CASSLIEPGSNTGELFF. The CDR3 DNA reads as TGTGCCAGCAGCTTAATCGAGCCGGGTTCGAACACCGGGGAGCTGTTTTTT.

Only a few counts were recorded for this clonotype. This sequence joins TRBV12-5 and TRBJ2-2, with 12 bases that match TRBD2. Germline CDR1 and CDR2: LGHNT and FRNRAP. V trimming: 4 bases; J trimming: 1 base; junction bases outside the gene matches: 10. This CDR3 comprises 19 residues. The CDR3 region has the DNA TGTGCTAGTGGTTCCGATCGAAGGGGACTAGCGGGGAACACCGGGGAGCTGTTTTTT. It specifies CASGSDRRGLAGNTGELFF.

This clonotype has just a few counts. The chain links TRBV10-3 to TRBJ2-1; 13 bases are a match to TRBD2. CDR3 length: 18 amino acids. The germline V gene has CDR1 ENHRY and CDR2 SYGVKD. V gave up 5 bases and J gave up 2 bases; unmatched junction bases: 9. The CDR3 DNA follows: TGTGCCATCAGTTCCACTAGCGGGAGGGCCGGAGCCTACAATGAGCAGTTCTTC. Translation: CAISSTSGRAGAYNEQFF.

V usage is TRBV20-1 and J usage is TRBJ2-7, with TRBD2 as a possible D gene (6 bases). The length of the CDR3 is 13 residues. V lost 1 base and J lost 2, with 9 bases in between. CDR1 DFQATT and CDR2 SNEGSKA come from the germline V gene (reference sequence). The CDR3 spells CSARGAGPYEQYF. CDR3 nucleotides: TGCAGTGCTAGAGGTGCGGGGCCCTACGAGCAGTACTTC.

The chain carries TRBV10-3 and TRBJ1-5; D call uncertain. V lost 3 bases to trimming and J lost 7 bases, with 10 bases between them. This CDR3 comprises 13 residues. From germline, CDR1 is ENHRY and CDR2 SYGVKD. Here the CDR3 DNA reads TGTGCCATCAGTGACTGGGTTTTGCAGCCCCAGCATTTT. Its protein product is CAISDWVLQPQHF.

This clonotype was observed at least ten times. The chain combines TRBV9 with TRBJ1-5; D is unclear. The CDR3 totals 15 residues. Trimming took off 3 bases at V and 4 bases at J, with 14 bases between the two ends. In germline, CDR1 is SGDLS, CDR2 YYNGEE. The CDR3, as DNA: TGTGCCAGCAGCGAGGGAGCACGGGAGAATCAGCCCCAGCATTTT. This translates into CASSEGARENQPQHF.

This clonotype occurred a few times. CDR3 bases: TGTGCCAGCAGCGTAAGAGGTGTCACTGAAGCTTTCTTT. Its protein product is CASSVRGVTEAFF. The chain recombines TRBV27 with TRBJ1-1; no reliable D call. The CDR3 contains 13 residues. Germline V gene data show CDR1 as MNHEY and CDR2 as SMNVEV (reference sequence). The germline V and J ends were trimmed by 6 bases and 4 bases, with 12 bases remaining between them.

The rearrangement uses TRBV29-1 and TRBJ2-6, with TRBD1 matching 9 bases. CDR3 length equals 19 residues. Germline assignment: CDR1 SQVTM and CDR2 ANQGSEA. The trim removed 0 bases at V and 4 bases at J, leaving 13 bases unmatched. CDR3 region: CSVEDWPRDRVAGANVLTF. The CDR3 nucleotides read TGCAGCGTTGAAGACTGGCCCCGGGACAGGGTAGCGGGGGCCAACGTCCTGACTTTC.

The rearrangement uses TRBV20-1 and TRBJ2-7; the D gene is possibly TRBD2 (7 bases). Trimming removed 3 bases at V and 0 bases at J, with 15 bases between. Germline V lookup: CDR1 DFQATT, CDR2 SNEGSKA (reference sequence). This CDR3 contains 15 residues. DNA of the CDR3: TGCAGTGCTAGGGACCTCGGGGGGCGCTCCTACGAGCAGTACTTC. It codes for CSARDLGGRSYEQYF.

This clonotype was recorded a few times. The J gene is TRBJ2-7, the V gene TRBV6-4; D is unresolved. The V end lost 2 bases, the J end lost 0 bases, and 11 bases lay between the germline ends. Germline CDR1 MRHNA, CDR2 SNTAGT. The CDR3 has 15 amino acids. DNA of the CDR3: TGTGCCAGCAGTGACAATCCCTCGGCCTCCTACGAGCAGTACTTC. It encodes CASSDNPSASYEQYF.

The chain joins TRBV12-3 or TRBV12-4 to TRBJ2-1, with D perhaps TRBD2 (5 bases). V shed 6 bases and J shed 6 bases, with 15 bases lying between them. CDR3 length: 14 residues. The DNA for the CDR3 is TGTGCCAGCAGCCCCCGCGGGCTAGGCAATGAGCAGTTCTTC. Protein product: CASSPRGLGNEQFF.

This clonotype was seen a handful of times. The J gene is TRBJ2-7, the V gene TRBV6-5; D call uncertain. Trimming stripped 6 bases from V and 0 bases from J, with 12 bases between. The CDR3 totals 14 residues. Per germline, CDR1 MNHEY and CDR2 SVGAGI. CDR3 region: CASRLGLSSYEQYF. As DNA, the CDR3 is TGTGCCAGCAGGTTAGGCCTTAGCTCCTACGAGCAGTACTTC.

This clonotype occurred many times. The V and J genes are TRBV6-1 and TRBJ2-7, with 10 nucleotides matching TRBD1. Germline lookup yields CDR1 MNHNS and CDR2 SASEGT. V lost 5 bases, J lost 3 bases, and 7 bases stayed unmatched. CDR3 length: 15 amino acids. This chain's CDR3 is CASSLGGQGNYEQYF. The CDR3 region has the DNA TGTGCCAGCAGTCTCGGGGGACAGGGGAACTACGAGCAGTACTTC.

This clonotype showed up just a few times. This sequence joins TRBV5-6 and TRBJ2-7; D is possibly TRBD1 (6 bases). The CDR3 loop spans 16 amino acids. CDR1 is SGHDT, CDR2 YYEEEE, per germline. V was pared by 5 bases and J by 0 bases, with 18 bases between. The CDR3 region has the DNA TGTGCCAGCAGATCCCGGAACAGGGCCAGCTCCTACGAGCAGTACTTC. It translates to CASRSRNRASSYEQYF.

The CDR3 nucleotides are TGTGCCAGCAGCTCCCAAGGAAGGGGCGGCTACACCTTC. The encoded protein is CASSSQGRGGYTF. This chain joins TRBV6-1 and TRBJ1-2; a possible D gene is TRBD1 (5 bases). Germline values: CDR1 MNHNS, CDR2 SASEGT. This CDR3 has 13 amino acids. Deletions cut 6 bases from V and 8 bases from J, with 16 bases between.